Shown below are 27 T cell receptor beta chains from a single sample sequenced in a study of Ad26.COV2.S vaccination and SARS-CoV-2 variants. The treatment denotes: around 19 received Ad26.COV2.S at low or high dose, single or two shots; 5 received placebo; per-sample allocation not given. After the first vaccine or placebo injection, samples were drawn on day 63. The data were produced by immunoSEQ multiplex PCR, yet TCRdb's version contains in-frame clones alone and is incomplete. The sample includes about 350,000 clones, 80% to 90% seen only once; the top ten take 3.3%. The sequencing used peripheral blood, collected in a trial of Ad26.COV2.S vaccine versus placebo. These TCRs come from a person aged 18-65 years who received the Ad26.COV2.S COVID-19 vaccine or a placebo.

J is TRBJ2-1 and V is TRBV6-5; no definite D call. Germline CDR1 MNHEY, CDR2 SVGAGI. The CDR3 totals 14 residues. The V and J ends lost 7 bases and 2 bases respectively, with 12 bases between them. In DNA, the CDR3 is TGTGCCAGCATATCAGTCTATGCCTACAATGAGCAGTTCTTC. Amino acids: CASISVYAYNEQFF.

V is TRBV7-2 and J is TRBJ2-1; TRBD2 matches at 11 bases. The V gene's germline CDR1 is SGHTA and CDR2 FQGNSA. V lost 2 bases to trimming and J lost 6 bases; unmatched junction nucleotides: 6. This CDR3 spans 16 amino acids. The CDR3 here is CASSLRETSGVNEQFF. DNA of the CDR3: TGTGCCAGCAGCTTAAGGGAGACTAGCGGGGTCAATGAGCAGTTCTTC.

The J gene is TRBJ2-1, the V gene TRBV4-3; 9 bases are shared with TRBD1. Germline CDR1 is LGHNA and CDR2 is YSLEER. Trimming cost V 0 bases and J 8 bases; bases outside gene matches: 11. The CDR3 runs to 17 residues. This CDR3 is CASSQDRTGAGTDEQFF. The CDR3 coding sequence is TGCGCCAGCAGCCAAGATAGGACAGGGGCTGGTACTGATGAGCAGTTCTTC.

The gene calls are TRBV15 and TRBJ2-1, with D unresolved. Trimming removed 0 bases at V and 0 bases at J, with 9 bases between. The CDR3 is 16 amino acids. Germline V CDR1 and CDR2: LNHNV, YYDKDF (reference sequence). In DNA, the CDR3 is TGTGCCACCAGCAGAGATCAGAGTAGCTCCTACAATGAGCAGTTCTTC. Translation: CATSRDQSSSYNEQFF.

The V call is TRBV28, the J call TRBJ1-4; D is perhaps TRBD1 (5 bases). The CDR3 is made up of 16 amino acids. The germline CDR1 and CDR2 sequences are MDHEN and SYDVKM. V was pared by 2 bases and J by 7 bases, with 17 bases between. This CDR3 reads CASSLSPAGGVEKLFF. Here the CDR3 DNA reads TGTGCCAGCAGTTTAAGCCCAGCTGGGGGAGTTGAAAAACTGTTTTTT.

J is TRBJ2-3 and V is TRBV9; D remains ambiguous. This CDR3 region has 14 residues. Germline V gene sequence: CDR1 SGDLS, CDR2 YYNGEE. Between the trimmed V and J ends, which lost 8 bases and 6 bases, there was a span of 19 bases. The CDR3 DNA is TGTGCCAGACGGGCACCCCGCTCATCGGATACGCAGTATTTT. Translated, it gives CARRAPRSSDTQYF.

The CDR3 reads CASSLFPVTEAFF. The CDR3 coding sequence is TGTGCCAGCAGCTTATTTCCAGTCACTGAAGCTTTCTTT. V gene TRBV11-2 combines with J gene TRBJ1-1; D gene unclear. This CDR3 is built from 13 residues. V was pared by 2 bases and J by 4 bases, with 8 bases between. In germline, CDR1 is SGHAT, CDR2 FQNNGV.

The chain has TRBV4-3 and TRBJ2-7; D may be TRBD1 (5 bases). Deletions cut 3 bases from V and 0 bases from J, with 15 bases between. Germline lookup yields CDR1 LGHNA and CDR2 YSLEER. The CDR3 has 16 residues. The CDR3 DNA sequence: TGCGCCAGCAGCCAGGTAGCCAGGGAAAGCTCCTACGAGCAGTACTTC. As protein: CASSQVARESSYEQYF.

This chain connects TRBV11-3 to TRBJ1-1; D gene unclear. The CDR3 spans 15 residues. Trimming left V 0 bases short and J 0 bases short, with 8 bases between. The germline gives CDR1 SGHNT, CDR2 YENEEA. The CDR3 coding sequence is TGTGCCAGCAGCTTAGATGGAGAGATGAACACTGAAGCTTTCTTT. The encoded protein is CASSLDGEMNTEAFF.

V is TRBV12-5 and J is TRBJ1-3; D may be TRBD1 (5 bases). V shed 6 bases and J shed 0 bases, with 12 bases lying between them. CDR3 size: 15 residues. Per the germline V gene, CDR1 is LGHNT and CDR2 is FRNRAP. The CDR3 DNA follows: TGTGCTAGTGGCCAATCAGGGACCTCTGGAAACACCATATATTTT. Protein sequence: CASGQSGTSGNTIYF.

The J gene is TRBJ2-3, the V gene TRBV7-2, with D uncertain. CDR1 and CDR2 from the germline V gene are SGHTA and FQGNSA. The CDR3 has 14 amino acids. The V and J ends lost 1 base and 6 bases respectively, with 11 bases between them. The CDR3 loop reads CASSLEGWADTQYF. The CDR3 DNA follows: TGTGCCAGCAGCTTAGAGGGATGGGCGGATACGCAGTATTTT.

The rearrangement uses TRBV18 and TRBJ1-4; D is unresolved. The CDR3 sequence is 15 residues long. Trimming took 3 bases from V and 0 from J, leaving 8 bases between them. Germline CDR1 and CDR2: KGHSH and LQKENI. CDR3 nucleotides: TGTGCCAGCTCACCCCCAGGTGCAACTAATGAAAAACTGTTTTTT. It specifies CASSPPGATNEKLFF.

The CDR3 loop is CASSSTSGSFYEQYF. For the CDR3, the DNA is TGTGCCAGCAGCTCGACTAGCGGGAGTTTCTACGAGCAGTACTTC. This chain joins TRBV7-9 and TRBJ2-7, with 12 bases matching TRBD2. With V trimmed by 4 bases and J by 3 bases, 4 bases remained unmatched. The CDR3 consists of 15 residues. Looked up from germline, CDR1 is SEHNR and CDR2 is FQNEAQ (reference sequence). Using reference TRBV7-9 and TRBJ2-7 for the parts outside the CDR3, the full variable domain is DTGVSQNPRHKITKRGQNVTFRCDPISEHNRLYWYRQTLGQGPEFLTYFQNEAQLEKSRLLSDRFSAERPKGSFSTLEIQRTEQGDSAMYLCASSSTSGSFYEQYFGPGTRLTVT.

This clone was seen only once. The chain carries TRBV18 and TRBJ2-1, with 10 bases lining up with TRBD2. In germline, CDR1 is KGHSH, CDR2 LQKENI. J was trimmed by 4 bases and V by 5 bases; bases with no gene match: 5. The CDR3 has 15 amino acids. As DNA, the CDR3 is TGTGCCAGCTCATCAGGGACTAGCGTTTACAATGAGCAGTTCTTC. Protein sequence: CASSSGTSVYNEQFF.

V is TRBV3-1 (or the pseudogene TRBV3-2) and J is TRBJ1-2; D remains unclear. In germline, CDR1 is LGHDT, CDR2 YNNKEL (reference sequence). This CDR3 has 13 residues. The V end was cut by 0 bases, the J end by 8 bases, with 10 bases between. The CDR3 here is CASSQDRRVGYTF. Written as DNA, the CDR3 is TGTGCCAGCAGCCAAGATCGTAGGGTCGGCTACACCTTC.

The CDR3 DNA reads as TGTGCCAGCAGCTTGGACACGGTGAACACTGAAGCTTTCTTT. Protein: CASSLDTVNTEAFF. The chain joins TRBV5-6 to TRBJ1-1; D remains ambiguous. The germline V gene encodes CDR1 SGHDT and CDR2 YYEEEE. Deletions cut 0 bases from V and 0 bases from J, with 6 bases between. The CDR3 spans 14 residues.

This clone came up once. The rearrangement links TRBV12-5 to TRBJ2-2, with a weak D call TRBD2 (6 bases). Germline assignment: CDR1 LGHNT and CDR2 FRNRAP. The CDR3 consists of 16 residues. Trimming left V 3 bases short and J 2 bases short, with 13 bases between. The CDR3 here is CASGFWDFSNTGELFF. CDR3 bases: TGTGCTAGTGGTTTTTGGGACTTCAGTAACACCGGGGAGCTGTTTTTT.

The chain joins TRBV14 to TRBJ1-1; the D is unclear. V was clipped by 0 bases and J by 3 bases, with 8 bases between them. Germline values: CDR1 SGHDN, CDR2 FVKESK. The CDR3 consists of 14 residues. The CDR3 region has the DNA TGTGCCAGCAGCCAAGACCCCCCTTACACTGAAGCTTTCTTT. It translates to CASSQDPPYTEAFF.

The chain recombines TRBV9 with TRBJ2-1, with D uncertain. The germline V gene encodes CDR1 SGDLS and CDR2 YYNGEE. The CDR3 runs 12 residues. V was clipped by 4 bases and J by 6 bases, with 8 bases between them. DNA for the CDR3: TGTGCCAGCAGCACCATGGTCAATGAGCAGTTCTTC. Its translation: CASSTMVNEQFF.

The CDR3 DNA reads as TGTGCCAGCAGTGTTGGCGGGGGCTACACCTTC. As protein: CASSVGGGYTF. The chain combines TRBV25-1 with TRBJ1-2; the D is unclear. The CDR3 runs to 11 residues. Trimming removed 4 bases at V and 8 bases at J, with 8 bases between. Germline loops: CDR1 MGHDK, CDR2 SYGVNS.

The genes are TRBV7-6 and TRBJ1-1; tentatively, D is TRBD1 (6 bases). From germline, CDR1 is SGHVS and CDR2 FNYEAQ. This CDR3 is built from 14 residues. Trimming pared 5 bases from V and 1 base from J, leaving 11 bases between. The chain's CDR3 is CASSLRGQNTEAFF. DNA for the CDR3: TGTGCCAGCAGCCTTCGGGGACAGAACACTGAAGCTTTCTTT. The complete variable domain, with remaining parts taken from reference TRBV7-6 and TRBJ1-1, reads GAGVSQSPRYKVTKRGQDVALRCDPISGHVSLYWYRQALGQGPEFLTYFNYEAQQDKSGLPNDRFSAERPEGSISTLTIQRTEQRDSAMYRCASSLRGQNTEAFFGQGTRLTVV.

This chain links TRBV15 with TRBJ2-1; D not certain. Germline CDR1 and CDR2: LNHNV and YYDKDF (reference sequence). The length of the CDR3 is 16 residues. V lost 3 bases and J lost 0, with 12 bases in between. The CDR3 reads CATSSQAHDSYNEQFF. CDR3 in DNA: TGTGCCACCAGCAGCCAAGCACATGACTCCTACAATGAGCAGTTCTTC.

This clone was found a few times. This rearrangement joins TRBV10-1 to TRBJ2-7, with 7 nucleotides matching TRBD2. Trimming cost V 0 bases and J 0 bases; bases outside gene matches: 5. The CDR3 is made up of 16 amino acids. In germline, CDR1 is WNHNN, CDR2 SYGVQD (reference sequence). The CDR3 here is CASSESGGSPSYEQYF. CDR3 coding DNA: TGCGCCAGCAGTGAGTCGGGCGGGAGCCCCTCCTACGAGCAGTACTTC.

The chain joins TRBV4-3 to TRBJ2-5; 8 bases map to TRBD1. The CDR3 sequence is 16 residues long. V lost 0 bases and J lost 5; bases outside the gene matches: 8. CDR1 is LGHNA and CDR2 is YSLEER in the germline V gene. The CDR3 nucleotides are TGCGCCAGCAGCCAAGAAGGGTCAGGGGGCTTGGAGACCCAGTACTTC. Amino acids: CASSQEGSGGLETQYF.

The chain is built from TRBV30 and TRBJ2-3, with 9 bases lining up with TRBD2. The length of the CDR3 is 20 residues. The V and J ends lost 2 bases and 4 bases, in that order; junction bases with no gene match: 22. CDR1 is GTSNPN and CDR2 is SVGIG in the germline V gene (reference sequence). CDR3 sequence reads: CAWSSSRRLFSGGAADTQYF. The CDR3 nucleotides read TGTGCCTGGAGTTCATCTCGGCGGTTATTTAGCGGGGGAGCGGCAGATACGCAGTATTTT.

This clone is medium-sized in the sample. The chain is built from TRBV9 and TRBJ2-3; a possible D gene is TRBD2 (6 bases). CDR1 SGDLS and CDR2 YYNGEE come from the germline V gene. V lost 1 base, J lost 5 bases, and 11 bases lay in between. This CDR3 contains 14 residues. CDR3: CASSVMEGGDTQYF. In DNA, the CDR3 is TGTGCCAGCAGCGTAATGGAGGGAGGAGATACGCAGTATTTT.

The genes are TRBV7-2 and TRBJ2-7, with D perhaps TRBD1 or TRBD2 (7 bases each). Per the germline V gene, CDR1 is SGHTA and CDR2 is FQGNSA. Trimming pared 2 bases from V and 1 base from J, leaving 18 bases between. The CDR3 spans 17 residues. The CDR3 sequence is CASSLRGGWDSSYEQYF. In DNA form, the CDR3 reads TGTGCCAGCAGCTTAAGGGGGGGTTGGGACAGTTCCTACGAGCAGTACTTC.